This T cell receptor beta chain comes out of a study of blood T cell repertoires in COVID-19. Overall study: Samples taken during acute and convalescent COVID-19 were collected in the United States, Italy and Spain.

Measured with immunoSEQ multiplex PCR; TCRdb has only the in-frame clones, and not every one. The sample carries roughly 230,000 clones, roughly 91% recorded once. With 3 bases removed from V and 0 bases from J, the gap between germline ends came to 13 bases. The length of the CDR3 is 17 residues. Germline loops: CDR1 SGHNT, CDR2 YYREEE (reference sequence). Ages ranged from roughly 18 to 100 years, with residence in about 24 US areas. This receptor was taken from a woman under 40 with acute COVID-19. V is TRBV5-4 and J is TRBJ1-6; D gene unclear. Sequencing was performed on PBMCs or T cells enriched from blood (not recorded which). The CDR3 sequence is CASSSKPGSSYNSPLHF. For the CDR3, the DNA is TGTGCCAGCAGCTCCAAGCCGGGTAGCTCCTATAATTCACCCCTCCACTTT.